One and the same sample provided the 17 T cell receptor beta chains below, sequenced in a study of T cell responses to AZD1222 COVID-19 vaccine. Only in-frame clones appear in the TCRdb table, and some are missing; sequencing was by immunoSEQ multiplex PCR. The profile shows approximately 160,000 clones, 85% to 95% of them singletons. Source: peripheral blood, taken on day 0 of AZD1222 vaccination. The receptors were sampled from an adult in good health.

The V and J genes are TRBV3-1 (or the pseudogene TRBV3-2) and TRBJ2-3, with D unclear. The CDR3 is 14 amino acids. Germline V CDR1 and CDR2: LGHDT, YNNKEL (reference sequence). Between the trimmed V and J ends, which lost 3 bases and 4 bases, there was a span of 11 bases. The CDR3 reads CASSHSGAADTQYF. The CDR3 DNA reads TGTGCCAGCAGCCACTCTGGCGCGGCAGATACGCAGTATTTT.

The J gene is TRBJ1-1, the V gene TRBV2, with unresolved D. The V gene lost 2 bases and the J gene lost 3 bases, with 7 bases spanning the gap. This CDR3 region has 13 residues. Per germline, CDR1 SNHLY and CDR2 FYNNEI. The CDR3 DNA reads as TGTGCCAGCAGTGAACAAGGACACACTGAAGCTTTCTTT. It translates to CASSEQGHTEAFF.

The V call is TRBV21-1, the J call TRBJ2-7; TRBD1 is taken as the D call from the table, unchecked against the DNA. TRBV21-1 is flagged as a pseudogene. The length of the CDR3 is 12 residues. The DNA of the CDR3 is TGTGCCAGCAGCAAAGGGACAGCCGAGCAGTACTTC. This codes for CASSKGTAEQYF.

The CDR3 DNA reads TGTGCCAGCAGCCGAGGGGCGGCGGAGGGAAACACCATATATTTT. Amino acid sequence: CASSRGAAEGNTIYF. The chain is built from TRBV3-1 (or the pseudogene TRBV3-2) and TRBJ1-3; tentatively, D is TRBD1 (5 bases). This CDR3 has 15 amino acids. V was clipped by 4 bases and J by 4 bases, with 14 bases between them. The germline V gene encodes CDR1 LGHDT and CDR2 YNNKEL (reference sequence).

The genes are TRBV18 and TRBJ1-5; 7 nucleotides align to TRBD1. Germline values: CDR1 KGHSH, CDR2 LQKENI. This CDR3 has 14 residues. Trimming removed 2 bases from V and 7 bases from J; junction bases left unmatched: 5. The CDR3 region is CASSPTTGSQPQHF. The CDR3, as DNA: TGTGCCAGCTCACCAACGACAGGGAGCCAGCCCCAGCATTTT.

About this clone: Without the conserved terminal phenylalanine or tryptophan, this CDR3 likely stems from a read error. The DNA is left out, because the CDR3 cannot be placed on it with certainty; the CDR3 is given as TCRdb lists it. The rearrangement uses TRBV2 and TRBJ2-7; the DNA was not used to check the table's D call, TRBD2. Germline CDR1 is SNHLY and CDR2 is FYNNEI. Including both end residues, the CDR3 is 14 amino acids long. The CDR3 spells CASSETGSSGTLAI.

The chain recombines TRBV27 with TRBJ2-1; D is unclear. The CDR3 sequence is 15 residues long. Germline assignment: CDR1 MNHEY and CDR2 SMNVEV (reference sequence). The germline V and J ends were trimmed by 5 bases and 0 bases, with 11 bases remaining between them. CDR3 in DNA: TGTGCCAGCAGTCCAGACCGGAGCTCCTACAATGAGCAGTTCTTC. Translating gives CASSPDRSSYNEQFF.

The table lists this clone with a count of one. At one boundary the junction diverges from the germline segment, which might be a read error. The chain uses TRBV14 and TRBJ1-1; possible D gene TRBD1, 6 bases. Germline V gives CDR1 SGHDN, CDR2 FVKESK. The CDR3 runs to 14 residues. The CDR3 protein is CASSQDVRGGRSIF. The CDR3 DNA follows: TGTGCCAGCAGCCAAGATGTGCGGGGGGGGCGATCCATCTTT. The full variable domain, rest sourced from reference TRBV14 and TRBJ1-1, is EAGVTQFPSHSVIEKGQTVTLRCDPISGHDNLYWYRRVMGKEIKFLLHFVKESKQDESGMPNNRFLAERTGGTYSTLKVQPAELEDSGVYFCASSQDVRGGRSIFGQGTRLTVV.

V usage is TRBV18 and J usage is TRBJ2-7; maybe TRBD2 (6 bases). The CDR3 loop spans 12 amino acids. Trimming pared 9 bases from V and 1 base from J, leaving 10 bases between. The V gene's germline CDR1 is KGHSH and CDR2 LQKENI. The CDR3 region is CASGEESYEQYF. The CDR3 coding sequence is TGTGCCAGTGGGGAGGAATCCTACGAGCAGTACTTC.

The rearrangement joins TRBV28 to TRBJ2-5; D remains unclear. The CDR3 runs to 13 residues. V lost 2 bases, J lost 3 bases, and 7 bases lay in between. Germline values: CDR1 MDHEN, CDR2 SYDVKM. Written as DNA, the CDR3 is TGTGCCAGCAGTTTAGGGCAGGAAGAGACCCAGTACTTC. It specifies CASSLGQEETQYF.

The chain employs TRBV6-1 and TRBJ2-7; 8 nucleotides line up with TRBD1. The J segment lost 5 bases and the V segment lost 4 bases, leaving 13 bases of the junction unmatched. The CDR3 totals 16 residues. CDR1 MNHNS and CDR2 SASEGT come from the germline V gene. For the CDR3, the DNA is TGTGCCAGCAGTGTTTACGGATTAGGACAGGGACACGAGCAGTACTTC. Its translation is CASSVYGLGQGHEQYF.

This clone is a singleton in its sample. The V call is TRBV7-3, the J call TRBJ2-6; D is unresolved. Germline V CDR1 and CDR2: SGHTA, FQGTGA. Trimming pared 3 bases from V and 10 bases from J, leaving 7 bases between. The CDR3 consists of 12 residues. CDR3 nucleotides: TGTGCCAGCAGCTTTGGCACTAACGTCCTGACTTTC. Protein: CASSFGTNVLTF.

V and J are TRBV7-8 and TRBJ2-2, with D tentatively TRBD2 (5 bases). The CDR3 length is 15 residues. Germline V CDR1 and CDR2: SGHVS, FQNEAQ. With 2 bases removed from V and 6 bases from J, the gap between germline ends came to 13 bases. The CDR3 region is CASSLKGRGAGELFF. CDR3 sequence (DNA): TGTGCCAGCAGCTTAAAAGGTCGGGGTGCCGGGGAGCTGTTTTTT. Variable domain in full (rest from reference TRBV7-8 and TRBJ2-2): GAGVSQSPRYKVAKRGQDVALRCDPISGHVSLFWYQQALGQGPEFLTYFQNEAQLDKSGLPSDRFFAERPEGSVSTLKIQRTQQEDSAVYLCASSLKGRGAGELFFGEGSRLTVL.

The chain has TRBV9 and TRBJ1-2, with 8 positions matching TRBD1. The CDR3 consists of 16 residues. The V gene's germline CDR1 is SGDLS and CDR2 YYNGEE. With 3 bases clipped from V and 0 bases from J, the junction kept 7 bases outside the gene matches. The CDR3 sequence is CASSGGGQGANYGYTF. Here the CDR3 DNA reads TGTGCCAGCAGCGGGGGAGGACAGGGCGCTAACTATGGCTACACCTTC.

Only a few counts were recorded for this clone. The chain joins TRBV29-1 to TRBJ2-3; 9 nucleotides agree with TRBD2. Germline CDR1 and CDR2: SQVTM and ANQGSEA. The CDR3 runs 16 residues. Losses at the gene ends were 1 base for V and 3 bases for J; bases not matched to a gene: 8. CDR3: CSVEGGGAGKTDTQYF. The CDR3 DNA is TGCAGCGTTGAAGGCGGGGGGGCCGGAAAGACAGATACGCAGTATTTT.

The chain uses TRBV7-6 and TRBJ1-5, with 9 bases that match TRBD1. J was trimmed by 4 bases and V by 1 base; bases with no gene match: 2. The CDR3 covers 15 residues. Germline V CDR1 and CDR2: SGHVS, FNYEAQ. As DNA, the CDR3 is TGTGCCAGCAGCTTAGAGGACAGGGGTAATCAGCCCCAGCATTTT. Amino acid sequence: CASSLEDRGNQPQHF.

The sample holds a few counts of this clone. The chain uses TRBV7-9 and TRBJ1-1; TRBD1 aligns across 7 bases. The CDR3 runs 13 residues. With V trimmed by 4 bases and J by 4 bases, 3 bases remained unmatched. The V gene's germline CDR1 is SEHNR and CDR2 FQNEAQ (reference sequence). The CDR3 loop reads CASSSGGATEAFF. CDR3 DNA: TGTGCCAGCAGCTCAGGGGGGGCCACTGAAGCTTTCTTT.